This T cell receptor (beta chain) was documented in a study of shared clonotypes between healthy human individuals (dated by TCRdb to about 2020). A note on the overall study: The cohort included three men and a couple of women between 18 and 49 years of age. Each donor's leukapheresis produced roughly between about 0.85 and 10 billion PBMCs. To estimate repertoire size and how much clonotypes are shared between individuals, the study performed deep sequencing of blood TCR repertoires from a few healthy adults. To increase sequencing depth and limit assay-specific biases, different laboratories used diverse techniques to prepare libraries and sequence TCR repertoires. The paper's findings and limits, for the study overall: Based on pairwise subsampling, the degree of clonotype sharing among donors was expected to be affected by sequencing depth. Because the study included only a small number of donors, the genetic and exposure-history diversity represented was limited. Sampling was restricted to blood, and TCR repertoires in tissues likely differ from the TCR repertoires found in blood.

As for this clone: The antigen it binds to is not known. The sample holds no much larger clone one base away, and base qualities are not on file.

From the cysteine up to the phenylalanine, the CDR3 has a length of 16 residues. Only the CDR3 portion is preserved as DNA: 48 bases, with reading frame beginning at the first base. Germline trimming: 1 base from V, 6 bases from J; junction bases outside gene matches: 4. Taken from the germline V gene, the CDR1 and CDR2 loops are MDHEN and SYDVKM. TCR CDR3 regions were amplified from genomic DNA by multiplex PCR using the deep immunoSEQ assay. Genomic DNA extracted from each cell subset was distributed evenly over all wells of several immunoSEQ 96-well plates, and each plate served as one replicate. For unsorted PBMC, each replicate PCR was loaded with around 300 ng genomic DNA, equivalent to tens of thousands of T cell genomes. Ten immunoSEQ deep assay plates were used to sequence unsorted PBMC genomic DNA. The purified libraries were quantified using a Qubit 3.0 fluorometer, sized with a Bioanalyzer 2100, and then quantified again using the KAPA Library Quantification kit. Each immunoSEQ 96-well plate was sequenced on its own single-read 150-cycle Illumina NextSeq 550 flow cell. Per the source publication's procedure: The immunoSEQ output contained only junctional sequences without quality scores, so filtering could not match that applied to full-length reads. To assign V/J genes and CDR3, sequences were annotated against IMGT germline references using PyIR, a Python wrapper for IgBLAST v1.9. Reads with weak V/J assignments (E-value above 1e-6), missing CDR3, stop codons, out-of-frame junctions, or ambiguous translated residues were removed. V3J clonotypes were defined by identical inferred V gene, J gene, and CDR3 amino acid sequence. Percentage overlap between repertoires was calculated by dividing the number of shared unique clonotypes by the size of the smaller repertoire. Three approaches were used to assess repertoire richness: RTK rarefaction, the Chao1 estimator, and Recon v2.1 estimates of unobserved clonotypes. What TCRdb holds here is the immuneACCESS table cut down to in-frame rearrangements. Part of the clones is not present; checked against another copy, under half of the missing clones reflect an unresolved V gene, and the others are unexplained. The V and J calls and clone size are taken from that table; D and trimming were inferred from the DNA. Across this sample there are hundreds of thousands of clones, with 60% to 85% seen only once. Clones ranked in the top ten supply 10% to 15% of the sample.

The donors were healthy, HIV-negative adults with no recently reported acute infections or vaccinations. Only Caucasian adults living in Nashville, Tennessee, USA were represented among the donors. For unsorted samples, tens of millions of PBMCs were counted, and genomic DNA was extracted using the QIAamp DNA Blood Mini kit. After blood collection by leukapheresis, PBMCs were isolated using Ficoll-Histopaque density gradient centrifugation and then cryopreserved in the vapor phase of liquid nitrogen. The clonotype originates from a woman aged 40 to 50 in good health. Some clones in this sample may be carry-over from other donors' samples. This chain is built from TRBV28 and TRBJ2-3, and TRBD2 matches 13 of the central bases. The material sequenced was PBMCs. The CDR3 protein: CASSLSLAGGIDTQYF. The nucleotides are TGTGCCAGCAGTTTATCACTAGCGGGAGGGATCGATACGCAGTATTTT.